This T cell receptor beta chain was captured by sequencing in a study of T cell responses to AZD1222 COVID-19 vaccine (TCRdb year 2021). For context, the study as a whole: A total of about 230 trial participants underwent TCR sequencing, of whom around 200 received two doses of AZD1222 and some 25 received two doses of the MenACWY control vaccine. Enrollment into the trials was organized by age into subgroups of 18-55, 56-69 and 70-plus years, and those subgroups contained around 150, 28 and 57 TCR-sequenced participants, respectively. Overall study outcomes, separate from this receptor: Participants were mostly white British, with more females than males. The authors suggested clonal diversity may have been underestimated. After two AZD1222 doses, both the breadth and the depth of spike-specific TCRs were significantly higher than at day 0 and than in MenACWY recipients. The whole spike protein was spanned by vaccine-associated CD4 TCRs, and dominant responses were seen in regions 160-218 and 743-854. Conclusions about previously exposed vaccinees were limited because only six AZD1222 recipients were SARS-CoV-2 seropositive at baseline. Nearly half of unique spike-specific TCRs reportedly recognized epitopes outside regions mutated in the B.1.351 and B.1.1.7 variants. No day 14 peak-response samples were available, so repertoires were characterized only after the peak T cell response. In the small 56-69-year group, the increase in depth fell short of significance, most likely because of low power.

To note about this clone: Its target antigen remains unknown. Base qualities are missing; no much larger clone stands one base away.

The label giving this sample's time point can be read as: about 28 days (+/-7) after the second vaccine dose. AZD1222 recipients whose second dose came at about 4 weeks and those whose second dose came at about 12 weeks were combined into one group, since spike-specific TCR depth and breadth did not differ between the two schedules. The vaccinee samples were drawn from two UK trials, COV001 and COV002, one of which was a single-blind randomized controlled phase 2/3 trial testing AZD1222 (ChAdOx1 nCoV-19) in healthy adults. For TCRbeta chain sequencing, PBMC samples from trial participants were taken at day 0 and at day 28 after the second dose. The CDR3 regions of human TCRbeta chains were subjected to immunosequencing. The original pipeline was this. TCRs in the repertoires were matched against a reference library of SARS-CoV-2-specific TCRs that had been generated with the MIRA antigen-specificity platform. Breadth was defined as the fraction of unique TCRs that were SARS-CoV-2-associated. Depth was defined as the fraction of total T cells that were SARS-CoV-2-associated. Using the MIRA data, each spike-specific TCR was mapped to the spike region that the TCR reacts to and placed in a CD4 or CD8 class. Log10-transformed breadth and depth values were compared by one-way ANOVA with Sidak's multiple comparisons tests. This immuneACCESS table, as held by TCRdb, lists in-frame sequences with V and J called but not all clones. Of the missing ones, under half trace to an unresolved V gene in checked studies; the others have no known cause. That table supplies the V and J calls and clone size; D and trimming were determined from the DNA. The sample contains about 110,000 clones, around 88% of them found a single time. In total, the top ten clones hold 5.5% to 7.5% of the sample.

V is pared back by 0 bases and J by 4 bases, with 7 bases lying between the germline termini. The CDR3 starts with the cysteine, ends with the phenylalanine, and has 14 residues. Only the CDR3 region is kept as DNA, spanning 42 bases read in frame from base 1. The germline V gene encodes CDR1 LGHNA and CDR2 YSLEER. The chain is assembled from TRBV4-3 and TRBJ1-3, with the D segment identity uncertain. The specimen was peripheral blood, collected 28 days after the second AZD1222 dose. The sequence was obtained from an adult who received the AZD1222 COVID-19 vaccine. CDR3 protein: CASSQDRYGNTIYF. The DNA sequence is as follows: TGCGCCAGCAGCCAAGATCGATACGGAAACACCATATATTTT.